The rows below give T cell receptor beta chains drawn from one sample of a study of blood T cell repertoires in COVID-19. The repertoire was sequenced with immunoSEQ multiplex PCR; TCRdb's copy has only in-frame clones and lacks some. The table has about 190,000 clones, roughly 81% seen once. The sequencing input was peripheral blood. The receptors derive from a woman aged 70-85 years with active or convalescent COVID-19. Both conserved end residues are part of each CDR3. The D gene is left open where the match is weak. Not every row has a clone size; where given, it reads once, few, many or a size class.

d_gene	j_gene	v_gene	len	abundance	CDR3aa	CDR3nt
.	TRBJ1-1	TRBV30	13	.	CAWSVLGGGEAFF	TGTGCCTGGAGTGTACTGGGGGGGGGAGAAGCTTTCTTT
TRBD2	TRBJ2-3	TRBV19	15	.	CASSKREKGTDTQYF	TGTGCCAGTAGTAAGCGGGAGAAGGGCACAGATACGCAGTATTTT
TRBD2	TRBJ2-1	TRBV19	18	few	CASMTGLAGSRSYNEQFF	TGTGCCAGTATGACGGGACTAGCGGGATCACGCTCCTACAATGAGCAGTTCTTC
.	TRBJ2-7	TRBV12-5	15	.	CASGLARGGPWEQYF	TGTGCTAGTGGTTTGGCCAGGGGAGGGCCTTGGGAGCAGTACTTC
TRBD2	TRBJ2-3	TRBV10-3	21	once	CAISEGITRLADTHSTDTQYF	TGTGCCATCAGTGAGGGCATTACTCGACTAGCAGATACTCATAGCACAGATACGCAGTATTTT
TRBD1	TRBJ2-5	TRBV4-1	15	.	CASSQGDRAQETQYF	TGCGCCAGCAGCCAAGGTGACAGGGCCCAAGAGACCCAGTACTTC
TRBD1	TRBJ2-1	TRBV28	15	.	CASSLEQGIPVKQFF	TGTGCCAGCAGTTTAGAACAGGGGATCCCTGTGAAGCAGTTCTTC
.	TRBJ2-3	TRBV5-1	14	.	CASSHKSGGDTQYF	TGCGCCAGCAGCCATAAATCCGGAGGAGATACGCAGTATTTT
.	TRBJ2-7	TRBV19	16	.	CASSIGRSGYSYEQYF	TGTGCCAGTAGTATAGGTCGGAGCGGGTACTCCTACGAGCAGTACTTC
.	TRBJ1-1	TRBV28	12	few	CASRPLSTEAFF	TGTGCCAGCAGGCCTTTGAGCACTGAAGCTTTCTTT
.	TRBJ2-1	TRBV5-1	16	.	CASSPPPSRNSNEQFF	TGCGCCAGCAGCCCGCCGCCTTCTAGAAACTCAAATGAGCAGTTCTTC
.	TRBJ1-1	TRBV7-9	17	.	CASSLVQGTYRDTEAFF	TGTGCCAGCAGCTTAGTCCAGGGGACATATAGGGACACTGAAGCTTTCTTT
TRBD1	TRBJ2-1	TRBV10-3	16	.	CAIGTGGYRQLNEQFF	TGTGCCATCGGAACAGGGGGCTATCGCCAACTCAATGAGCAGTTCTTC
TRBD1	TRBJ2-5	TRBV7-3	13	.	CASSTTGGATQYF	TGTGCCAGCAGCACGACAGGGGGCGCGACCCAGTACTTC
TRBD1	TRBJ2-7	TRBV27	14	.	CASSFVGRGREKYF	TGTGCCAGCAGTTTCGTCGGCAGGGGGCGCGAAAAGTACTTC
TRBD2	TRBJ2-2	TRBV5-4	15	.	CASSWGGPNTGELFF	TGTGCCAGCAGCTGGGGGGGACCGAACACCGGGGAGCTGTTTTTT
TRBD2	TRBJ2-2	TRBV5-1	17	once	CASSLGGRRILTGELFF	TGCGCCAGCAGCTTGGGCGGGAGGCGTATTTTAACCGGGGAGCTGTTTTTT
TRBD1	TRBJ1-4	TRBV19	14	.	CASRRGTGYEKLFF	TGTGCCAGCCGGCGGGGGACAGGGTATGAAAAACTGTTTTTT